This T cell receptor (beta chain) was captured in a study of Graves' ophthalmopathy and Graves' hyperthyroidism. Study conclusions and caveats: Among expanded thyroid clonotypes above 0.001 frequency, most also occurred in blood.

The authors amplified TCR beta CDR3 regions, and they did so from RNA transcripts for repertoire sequencing. RT-PCR was first run with HTBI primers, then multiplex PCR in a second round. Each CDR3 protein is one row after TCRdb ran MiXCR on the multiplex PCR reads. The sample holds 600,000 to 950,000 distinct CDR3 sequences; roughly two fifths are singletons and the top ten take 44%. Comments on this clonotype: Its specificity is not known.

The V and J ends lost 4 bases and 3 bases respectively, with 7 bases between them. Germline-derived CDR1 and CDR2 are SEHNR and FQNEAQ (reference sequence). The CDR3 runs to 14 residues. The receptor's source is an adult man with Graves' ophthalmopathy. The V gene is TRBV7-9, the J gene TRBJ1-6, with D possibly TRBD1 on 5 matching bases. Material: peripheral blood. This CDR3 reads CASSWGHYNSPLHF. For the CDR3, the DNA is TGTGCCAGCAGCTGGGGCCACTATAATTCACCCCTCCACTTT.